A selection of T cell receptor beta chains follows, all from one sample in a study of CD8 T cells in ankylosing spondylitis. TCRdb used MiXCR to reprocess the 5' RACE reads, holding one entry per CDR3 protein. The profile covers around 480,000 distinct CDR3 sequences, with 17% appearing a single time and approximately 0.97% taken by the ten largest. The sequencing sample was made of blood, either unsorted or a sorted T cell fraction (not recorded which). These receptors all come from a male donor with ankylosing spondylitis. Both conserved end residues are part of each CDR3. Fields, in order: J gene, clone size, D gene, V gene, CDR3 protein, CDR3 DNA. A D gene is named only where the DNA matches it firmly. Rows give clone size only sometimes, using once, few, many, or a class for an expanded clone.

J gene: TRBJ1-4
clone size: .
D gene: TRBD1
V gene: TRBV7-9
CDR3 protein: CASSLGQGMVEKLFF
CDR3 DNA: TGTGCCAGCAGCTTGGGACAGGGGATGGTTGAAAAACTGTTTTTT

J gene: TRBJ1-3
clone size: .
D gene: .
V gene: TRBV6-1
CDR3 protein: CASTRGRYGNTIYF
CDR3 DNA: TGTGCCAGCACCCGCGGGCGCTATGGAAACACCATATATTTT

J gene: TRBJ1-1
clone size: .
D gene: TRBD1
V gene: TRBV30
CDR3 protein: CAWTQGITEAFF
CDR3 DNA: TGTGCCTGGACACAGGGGATCACTGAAGCTTTCTTT

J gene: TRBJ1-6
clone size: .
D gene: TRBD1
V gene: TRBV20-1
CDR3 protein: CSAKDRTGLSPLHF
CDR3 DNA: TGCAGTGCCAAGGACAGGACAGGGCTATCACCCCTCCACTTT

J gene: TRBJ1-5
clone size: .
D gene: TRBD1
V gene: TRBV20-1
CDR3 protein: CCARDSNRGTGNQPQHF
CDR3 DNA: TGCTGCGCTAGAGATTCTAACCGCGGGACAGGGAATCAGCCCCAGCATTTT

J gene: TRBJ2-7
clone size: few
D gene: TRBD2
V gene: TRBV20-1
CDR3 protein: CSARGSSSGYYEQYF
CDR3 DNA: TGCAGTGCTAGAGGGTCGTCTAGCGGTTACTACGAGCAGTACTTC

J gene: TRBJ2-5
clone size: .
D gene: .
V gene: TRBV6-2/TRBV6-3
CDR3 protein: CASSLDGLVPEETQYF
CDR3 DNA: TGTGCCAGCAGTCTGGACGGTTTGGTCCCGGAAGAGACCCAGTACTTC

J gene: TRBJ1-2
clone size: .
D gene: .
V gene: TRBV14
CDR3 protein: CASRKGGASYYGYTF
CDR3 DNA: TGTGCCAGCAGAAAAGGGGGGGCGTCCTACTATGGCTACACCTTC

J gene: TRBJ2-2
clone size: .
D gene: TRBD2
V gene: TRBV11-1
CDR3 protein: CASSPYSGRALNTGELFF
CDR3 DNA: TGTGCCAGCAGTCCCTATAGCGGGAGGGCCTTGAACACCGGGGAGCTGTTTTTT

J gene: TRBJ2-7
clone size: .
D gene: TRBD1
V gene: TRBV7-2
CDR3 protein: CASSRRGQDTYEQYF
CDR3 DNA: TGTGCCAGCAGCCGTCGGGGACAGGACACCTACGAGCAGTACTTC

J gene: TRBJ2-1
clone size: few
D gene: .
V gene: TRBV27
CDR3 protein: CASSLGIAVYNEQFF
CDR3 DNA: TGTGCCAGCAGTTTAGGAATAGCGGTTTACAATGAGCAGTTCTTC

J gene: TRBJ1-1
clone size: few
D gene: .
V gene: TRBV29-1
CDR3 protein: CSCTSGSTEAFF
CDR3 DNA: TGCAGCTGTACCTCAGGGAGCACTGAAGCTTTCTTT

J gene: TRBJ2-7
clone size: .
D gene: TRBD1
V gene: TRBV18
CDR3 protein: CASSPRSGGTGGEQYF
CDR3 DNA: TGTGCCAGCTCACCACGCTCAGGGGGCACCGGAGGCGAGCAGTACTTC

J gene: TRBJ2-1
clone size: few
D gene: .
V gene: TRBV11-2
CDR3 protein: CASSLVRGDEQFF
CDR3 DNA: TGTGCCAGCAGCTTAGTTAGGGGGGATGAGCAGTTCTTC

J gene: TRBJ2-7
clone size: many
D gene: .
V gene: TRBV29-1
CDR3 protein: CSVAGTNYEQYF
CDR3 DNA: TGCAGCGTTGCCGGGACAAACTACGAGCAGTACTTC

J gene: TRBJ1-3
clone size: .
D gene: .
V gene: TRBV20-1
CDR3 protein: CSARDRGSRAGNTIYF
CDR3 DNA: TGCAGTGCTAGAGATCGTGGGTCAAGAGCTGGAAACACCATATATTTT

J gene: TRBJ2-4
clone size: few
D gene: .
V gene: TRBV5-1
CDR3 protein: CASSLGRGRENIQYF
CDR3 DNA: TGCGCCAGCAGCTTGGGCAGGGGCCGTGAAAACATTCAGTACTTC

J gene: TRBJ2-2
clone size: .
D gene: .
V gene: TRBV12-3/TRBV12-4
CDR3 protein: CASNIQGNVGELFF
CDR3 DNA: TGTGCCAGCAACATACAGGGTAATGTCGGGGAGCTGTTTTTT

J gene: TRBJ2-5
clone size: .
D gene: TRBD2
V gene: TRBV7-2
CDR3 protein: CASSLDFTSGETQYF
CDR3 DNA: TGTGCCAGCAGCTTAGATTTTACTAGCGGGGAGACCCAGTACTTC

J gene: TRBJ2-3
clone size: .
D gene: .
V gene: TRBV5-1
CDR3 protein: CASRPGGDTQYF
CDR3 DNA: TGCGCCAGCCGACCTGGGGGAGATACGCAGTATTTT

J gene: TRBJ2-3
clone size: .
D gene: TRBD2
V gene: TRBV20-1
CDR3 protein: CSASGASGLTDTQYF
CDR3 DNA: TGCAGTGCTAGTGGGGCTAGCGGACTCACAGATACGCAGTATTTT

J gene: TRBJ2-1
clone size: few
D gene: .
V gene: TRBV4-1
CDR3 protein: CASSRPDREGDEQFF
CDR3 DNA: TGCGCCAGCAGCCGCCCGGACAGGGAGGGAGATGAGCAGTTCTTC

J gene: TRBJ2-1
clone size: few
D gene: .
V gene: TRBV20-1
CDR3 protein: CSARVTGASSYNEQFF
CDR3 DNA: TGCAGTGCTAGAGTGACGGGGGCTAGCTCCTACAATGAGCAGTTCTTC

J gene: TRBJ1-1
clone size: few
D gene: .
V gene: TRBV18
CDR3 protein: CASSRDTYMNTEAFF
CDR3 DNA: TGTGCCAGCTCAAGGGACACCTACATGAACACTGAAGCTTTCTTT

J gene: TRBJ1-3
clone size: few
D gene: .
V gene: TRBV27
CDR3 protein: CASSSQSGGTGNTIYF
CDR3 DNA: TGTGCCAGCAGTTCCCAATCGGGGGGGACAGGAAACACCATATATTTT

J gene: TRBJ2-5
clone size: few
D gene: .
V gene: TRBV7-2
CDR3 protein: CASSLNWETQYF
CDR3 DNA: TGTGCCAGCAGCTTAAATTGGGAGACCCAGTACTTC

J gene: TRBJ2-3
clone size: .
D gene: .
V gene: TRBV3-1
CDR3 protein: CASSQRPGGTDTQYF
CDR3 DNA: TGTGCCAGCAGCCAACGCCCCGGGGGCACAGATACGCAGTATTTT

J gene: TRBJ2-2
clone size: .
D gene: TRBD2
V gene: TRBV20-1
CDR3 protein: CSGLAGITGELFF
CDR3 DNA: TGCAGCGGACTAGCGGGAATCACCGGGGAGCTGTTTTTT

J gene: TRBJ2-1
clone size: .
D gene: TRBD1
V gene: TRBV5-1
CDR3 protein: CASSPSIGQGGVNEQFF
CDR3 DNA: TGCGCCAGCAGCCCCTCGATAGGACAGGGTGGTGTTAATGAGCAGTTCTTC

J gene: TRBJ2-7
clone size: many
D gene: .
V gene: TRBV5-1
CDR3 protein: CASSPQGHEQYF
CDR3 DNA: TGCGCCAGCAGCCCACAGGGTCACGAGCAGTACTTC

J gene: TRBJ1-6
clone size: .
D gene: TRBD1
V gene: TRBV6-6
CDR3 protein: CASSRTGDPLHF
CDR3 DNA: TGTGCCAGCAGCAGGACAGGGGATCCCCTCCACTTT

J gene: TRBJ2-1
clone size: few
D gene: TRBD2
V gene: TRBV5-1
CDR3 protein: CASSLGTSGNYGEQFF
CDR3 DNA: TGCGCCAGCAGTCTTGGGACTAGCGGGAATTACGGTGAGCAGTTCTTC

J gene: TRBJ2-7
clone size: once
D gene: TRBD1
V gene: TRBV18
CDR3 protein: CASSPRGTETYEQYF
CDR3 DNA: TGTGCCAGCTCACCACGGGGGACAGAAACCTACGAGCAGTACTTC